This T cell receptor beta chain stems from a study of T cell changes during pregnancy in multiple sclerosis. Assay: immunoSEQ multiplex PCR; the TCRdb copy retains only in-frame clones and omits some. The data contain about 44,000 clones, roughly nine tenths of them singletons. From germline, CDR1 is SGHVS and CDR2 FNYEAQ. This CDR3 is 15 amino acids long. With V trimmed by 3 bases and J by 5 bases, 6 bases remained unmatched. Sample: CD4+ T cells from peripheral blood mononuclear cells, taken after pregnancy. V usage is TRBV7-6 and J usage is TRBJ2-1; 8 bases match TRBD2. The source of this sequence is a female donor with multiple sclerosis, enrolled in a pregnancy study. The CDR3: CASSFRSGSDNEQFF. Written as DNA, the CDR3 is TGTGCCAGCAGCTTTCGGAGCGGGAGCGACAATGAGCAGTTCTTC.